The present TCR beta chain was sequenced within a study of blood T cell repertoires in COVID-19. At the level of the study: T cells, B-cell-depleted T cells, or PBMCs supplied cDNA or gDNA.

Profiling relied on immunoSEQ multiplex PCR, and the TCRdb table lists in-frame clones only, not all of them. The sample records some 270,000 clones, less than 90% being singletons. This CDR3 is built from 15 residues. The J segment lost 1 base and the V segment lost 3 bases, leaving 3 bases of the junction unmatched. Per the germline V gene, CDR1 is MDHEN and CDR2 is SYDVKM. Sequencing used peripheral blood. This clonotype originated in a woman in her thirties or forties who had recovered from COVID-19. The chain joins TRBV28 to TRBJ2-4; TRBD2 matches 7 bases. Here the CDR3 reads CASSLGGDAKNIQYF. DNA of the CDR3: TGTGCCAGCAGTTTGGGAGGGGATGCCAAAAACATTCAGTACTTC.